The 12 T cell receptor beta chains below come from one sample, sequenced in a study of cytomegalovirus exposure and HLA in healthy donors. Amplification used 60 Vbeta primers and 13 Jbeta primers. Only in-frame clones appear in the TCRdb table, and some are missing; sequencing was by immunoSEQ multiplex PCR. The sample carries 170,000 or so clones, about 73% recorded once. The sequencing input was PBMCs. The receptors were sampled from a woman in her fifties or sixties in good health and CMV-seropositive.

The chain is built from TRBV6-1 and TRBJ1-5, with D tentatively TRBD1 (5 bases). V lost 4 bases and J lost 5, with 12 bases in between. This CDR3 comprises 14 residues. CDR1 and CDR2 from the germline V gene are MNHNS and SASEGT. The chain's CDR3 is CASSGQTEDQPQHF. The CDR3 nucleotides are TGTGCCAGCAGTGGTCAGACAGAGGATCAGCCCCAGCATTTT.

V gene TRBV19 combines with J gene TRBJ2-2; 7 nucleotides line up with TRBD1. Germline loops: CDR1 LNHDA, CDR2 SQIVND (reference sequence). The V segment lost 5 bases and the J segment 4 bases; nucleotides outside the gene matches: 7. This CDR3 has 15 amino acids. The CDR3 DNA follows: TGTGCCAGTAGTCCCGGGACAGCGAGCACCGGGGAGCTGTTTTTT. As protein: CASSPGTASTGELFF.

The chain carries TRBV2 and TRBJ2-5; unclear D gene. V was shortened by 4 bases and J by 1 base, with 10 bases between the two germline ends. Germline V gives CDR1 SNHLY, CDR2 FYNNEI. CDR3 length equals 14 residues. The CDR3 nucleotides are TGTGCCAGCAGTGTCAAGAGCTTCCAAGAGACCCAGTACTTC. Its protein is CASSVKSFQETQYF.

The V and J genes are TRBV5-1 and TRBJ2-3; D not certain. V lost 4 bases and J lost 2, with 14 bases in between. Germline-derived CDR1 and CDR2 are SGHRS and YFSETQ. CDR3 length: 15 residues. The CDR3 spells CASSETTANTDTQYF. DNA for the CDR3: TGCGCCAGCAGCGAGACAACGGCGAACACAGATACGCAGTATTTT.

The CDR3 bases are TGTGCCAGCAGTGGGGCCGGGACAGGGGGCTACGAGCAGTACTTC. Translation: CASSGAGTGGYEQYF. This rearrangement joins TRBV28 to TRBJ2-7, with 11 positions matching TRBD1. CDR1 MDHEN and CDR2 SYDVKM come from the germline V gene. Germline trimming cut 5 bases from V and 3 bases from J; bases unmatched to any gene: 6. There are 15 residues in the CDR3.

This clone was seen only once. The chain couples TRBV19 to TRBJ2-7, with a tentative D call TRBD1 (5 bases). This CDR3 is built from 14 residues. Trimming stripped 5 bases from V and 2 bases from J, with 13 bases between. From germline, CDR1 is LNHDA and CDR2 SQIVND (reference sequence). CDR3 amino acids: CASSPQGNPYEQYF. The CDR3 coding sequence is TGTGCCAGTAGTCCTCAGGGTAATCCCTACGAGCAGTACTTC.

This clone has only a few counts. V usage is TRBV5-6 and J usage is TRBJ2-3; possible D gene TRBD1, 5 bases. In germline, CDR1 is SGHDT, CDR2 YYEEEE. The CDR3 spans 14 residues. Trimming shortened V by 0 bases and J by 5 bases, and 10 bases separated the two germline ends. DNA for the CDR3: TGTGCCAGCAGCTTGGCGCAGGGAAAAGATACGCAGTATTTT. Its translation: CASSLAQGKDTQYF.

V is TRBV9 and J is TRBJ1-2, with no clear D. The CDR3 extends over 13 amino acids. V dropped 0 bases and J dropped 4 bases, with 7 bases sitting between them. The germline CDR1 and CDR2 sequences are SGDLS and YYNGEE. The CDR3 DNA follows: TGTGCCAGCAGCGTAGTGAGTTTCTATGGCTACACCTTC. Protein: CASSVVSFYGYTF.

The rearrangement uses TRBV6-5 and TRBJ1-1; TRBD1 is a possible D gene (5 bases). The CDR3 runs to 15 residues. Between the trimmed V and J ends, which lost 6 bases and 0 bases, there was a span of 14 bases. Germline values: CDR1 MNHEY, CDR2 SVGAGI. The CDR3 bases are TGTGCCAGCAGGCCCCAAGGGACTTTGAACACTGAAGCTTTCTTT. It translates to CASRPQGTLNTEAFF.

The genes are TRBV19 and TRBJ2-3, with 8 positions matching TRBD1. The germline CDR1 and CDR2 sequences are LNHDA and SQIVND (reference sequence). V gave up 2 bases and J gave up 5 bases; unmatched junction bases: 9. The CDR3 covers 16 residues. CDR3 residues: CASSILVRGLGDTQYF. The CDR3 coding sequence is TGTGCCAGTAGTATACTAGTCAGGGGGCTTGGAGATACGCAGTATTTT.

This clone was detected only once. This rearrangement joins TRBV27 to TRBJ1-1; a possible D gene is TRBD1 (5 bases). This CDR3 contains 13 residues. Trimming left V 3 bases short and J 1 base short, with 6 bases between. Germline CDR1 MNHEY, CDR2 SMNVEV (reference sequence). The CDR3 spells CASSLTENTEAFF. In DNA, the CDR3 is TGTGCCAGCAGTTTGACAGAGAACACTGAAGCTTTCTTT.

The chain couples TRBV5-6 to TRBJ1-5; 8 bases match TRBD1. V was pared by 0 bases and J by 9 bases, with 5 bases of the junction left unmatched. From germline, CDR1 is SGHDT and CDR2 YYEEEE. This CDR3 is built from 14 residues. Here the CDR3 DNA reads TGTGCCAGCAGCTTGGAAGGACAGGGCGGGCCCCAGCATTTT. This gives the protein CASSLEGQGGPQHF.